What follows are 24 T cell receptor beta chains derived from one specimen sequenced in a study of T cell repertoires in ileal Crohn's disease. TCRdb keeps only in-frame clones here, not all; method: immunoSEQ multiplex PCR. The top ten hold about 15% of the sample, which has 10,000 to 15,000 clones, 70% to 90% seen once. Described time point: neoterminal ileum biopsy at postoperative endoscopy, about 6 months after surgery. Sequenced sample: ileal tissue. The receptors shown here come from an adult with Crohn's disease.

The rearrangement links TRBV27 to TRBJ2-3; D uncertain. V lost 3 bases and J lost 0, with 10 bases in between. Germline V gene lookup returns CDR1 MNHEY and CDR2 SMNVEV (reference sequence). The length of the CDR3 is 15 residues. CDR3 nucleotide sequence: TGTGCCAGCAGTTTTGGGCTGCCTAGCACAGATACGCAGTATTTT. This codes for CASSFGLPSTDTQYF.

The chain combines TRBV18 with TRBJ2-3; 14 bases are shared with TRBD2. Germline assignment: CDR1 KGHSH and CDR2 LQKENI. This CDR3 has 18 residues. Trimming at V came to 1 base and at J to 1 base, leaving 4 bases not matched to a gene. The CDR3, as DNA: TGTGCCAGCTCACCACAGACTAGCGGGAGGGCCGGCACAGATACGCAGTATTTT. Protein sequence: CASSPQTSGRAGTDTQYF.

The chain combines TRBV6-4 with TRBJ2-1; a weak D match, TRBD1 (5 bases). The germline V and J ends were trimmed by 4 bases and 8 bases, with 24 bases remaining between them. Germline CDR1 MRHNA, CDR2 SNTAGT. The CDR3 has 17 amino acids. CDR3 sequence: CASSARPQGTVDDEQFF. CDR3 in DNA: TGTGCCAGCAGTGCCCGCCCCCAGGGTACGGTGGACGATGAGCAGTTCTTC.

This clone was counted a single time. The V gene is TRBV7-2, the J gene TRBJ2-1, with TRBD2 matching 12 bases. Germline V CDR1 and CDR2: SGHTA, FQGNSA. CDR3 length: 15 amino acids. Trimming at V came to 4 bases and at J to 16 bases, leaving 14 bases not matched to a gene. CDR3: CASSSTSGGSTATFF. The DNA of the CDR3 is TGTGCCAGCAGCTCCACTAGCGGGGGGTCTACCGCAACCTTCTTC. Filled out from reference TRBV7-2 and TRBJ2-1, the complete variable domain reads GAGVSQSPSNKVTEKGKDVELRCDPISGHTALYWYRQSLGQGLEFLIYFQGNSAPDKSGLPSDRFSAERTGGSVSTLTIQRTQQEDSAVYLCASSSTSGGSTATFFGPGTRLTVL.

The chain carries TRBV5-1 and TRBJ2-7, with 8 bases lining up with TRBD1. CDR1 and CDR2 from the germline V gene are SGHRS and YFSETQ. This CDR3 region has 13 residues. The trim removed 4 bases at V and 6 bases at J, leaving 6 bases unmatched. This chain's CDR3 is CASSMGQATEQYF. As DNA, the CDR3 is TGCGCCAGCAGCATGGGACAGGCCACCGAGCAGTACTTC.

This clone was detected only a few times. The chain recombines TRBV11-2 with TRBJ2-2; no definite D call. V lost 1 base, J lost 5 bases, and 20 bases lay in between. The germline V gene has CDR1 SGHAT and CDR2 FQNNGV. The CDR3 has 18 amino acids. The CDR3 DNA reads TGTGCCAGCAGCTTAGGCGGTGCTGTGAACACGGAAACCGGGGAGCTGTTTTTT. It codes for CASSLGGAVNTETGELFF.

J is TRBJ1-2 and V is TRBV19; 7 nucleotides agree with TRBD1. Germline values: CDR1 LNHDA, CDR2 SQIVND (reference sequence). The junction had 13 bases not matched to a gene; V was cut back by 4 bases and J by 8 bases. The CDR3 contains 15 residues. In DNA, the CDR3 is TGTGCCAGTAGTACAAAACAGGGGATCTTAAGGGGCTACACCTTC. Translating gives CASSTKQGILRGYTF.

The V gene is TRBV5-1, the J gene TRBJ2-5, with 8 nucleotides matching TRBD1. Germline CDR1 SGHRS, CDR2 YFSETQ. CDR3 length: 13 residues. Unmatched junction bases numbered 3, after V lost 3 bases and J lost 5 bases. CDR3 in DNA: TGCGCCAGCAGCTCCAGGGGGCCTGAGACCCAGTACTTC. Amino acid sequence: CASSSRGPETQYF.

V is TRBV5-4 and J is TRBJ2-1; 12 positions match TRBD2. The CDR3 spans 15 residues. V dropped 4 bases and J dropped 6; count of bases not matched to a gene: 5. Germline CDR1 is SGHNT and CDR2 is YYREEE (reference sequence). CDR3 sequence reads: CASSPRLAGVNEQFF. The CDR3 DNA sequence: TGTGCCAGCAGCCCAAGACTAGCGGGAGTCAATGAGCAGTTCTTC. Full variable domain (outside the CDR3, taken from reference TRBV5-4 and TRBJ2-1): ETGVTQSPTHLIKTRGQQVTLRCSSQSGHNTVSWYQQALGQGPQFIFQYYREEENGRGNFPPRFSGLQFPNYSSELNVNALELDDSALYLCASSPRLAGVNEQFFGPGTRLTVL.

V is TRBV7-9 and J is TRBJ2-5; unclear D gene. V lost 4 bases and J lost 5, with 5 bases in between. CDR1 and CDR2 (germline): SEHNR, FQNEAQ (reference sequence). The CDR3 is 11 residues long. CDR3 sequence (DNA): TGTGCCAGCAGCTCTCCGGAGACCCAGTACTTC. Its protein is CASSSPETQYF.

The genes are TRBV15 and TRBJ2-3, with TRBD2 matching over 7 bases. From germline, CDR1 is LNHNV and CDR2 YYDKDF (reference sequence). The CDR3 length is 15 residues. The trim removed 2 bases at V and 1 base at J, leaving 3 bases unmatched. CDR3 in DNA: TGTGCCACCAGCAGAAGCGGGGAAGGCACAGATACGCAGTATTTT. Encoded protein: CATSRSGEGTDTQYF.

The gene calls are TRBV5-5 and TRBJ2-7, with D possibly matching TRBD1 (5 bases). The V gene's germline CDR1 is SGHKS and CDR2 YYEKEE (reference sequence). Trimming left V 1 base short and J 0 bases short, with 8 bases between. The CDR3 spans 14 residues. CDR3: CASSLTGPSYEQYF. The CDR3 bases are TGTGCCAGCAGCTTGACAGGACCCTCCTACGAGCAGTACTTC.

CDR3 DNA sequence: TGTGCCAGCAGCTCGGACAGGGGCCATGGCTACACCTTC. Amino acid sequence: CASSSDRGHGYTF. This chain uses TRBV7-2 with TRBJ1-2; 9 bases agree with TRBD1. The CDR3 spans 13 residues. Germline CDR1 is SGHTA and CDR2 is FQGNSA. J gave up 6 bases and V 4 bases, and 3 bases lay outside the gene matches. The variable domain in full, with the rest retrieved from reference TRBV7-2 and TRBJ1-2, is GAGVSQSPSNKVTEKGKDVELRCDPISGHTALYWYRQSLGQGLEFLIYFQGNSAPDKSGLPSDRFSAERTGGSVSTLTIQRTQQEDSAVYLCASSSDRGHGYTFGSGTRLTVV.

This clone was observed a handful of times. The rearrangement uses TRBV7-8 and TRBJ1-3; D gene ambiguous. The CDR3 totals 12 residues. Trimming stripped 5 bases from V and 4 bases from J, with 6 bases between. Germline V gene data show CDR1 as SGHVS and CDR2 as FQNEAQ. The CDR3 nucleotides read TGTGCCAGCAGCCCTTCGGGAAACACCATATATTTT. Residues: CASSPSGNTIYF.

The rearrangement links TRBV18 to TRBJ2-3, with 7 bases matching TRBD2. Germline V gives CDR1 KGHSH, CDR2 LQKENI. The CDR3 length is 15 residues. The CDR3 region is CASSRLAASTDTQYF. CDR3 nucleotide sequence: TGTGCTTCCTCCCGCCTAGCGGCTAGCACAGATACGCAGTATTTT.

The CDR3 coding sequence is TGCAGCGCTGGCCGAGGGATTGGCACTGAAGCTTTCTTT. As protein: CSAGRGIGTEAFF. The rearrangement joins TRBV29-1 to TRBJ1-1; D is ambiguous. The germline V gene encodes CDR1 SQVTM and CDR2 ANQGSEA. Trimming took off 7 bases at V and 4 bases at J, with 16 bases between the two ends. The CDR3 has 13 amino acids.

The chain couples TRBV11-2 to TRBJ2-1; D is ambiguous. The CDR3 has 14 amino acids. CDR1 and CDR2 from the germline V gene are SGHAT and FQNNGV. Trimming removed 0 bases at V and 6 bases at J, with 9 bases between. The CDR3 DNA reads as TGTGCCAGCAGCTTAGAGCCGGTGGTCAATGAGCAGTTCTTC. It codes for CASSLEPVVNEQFF.

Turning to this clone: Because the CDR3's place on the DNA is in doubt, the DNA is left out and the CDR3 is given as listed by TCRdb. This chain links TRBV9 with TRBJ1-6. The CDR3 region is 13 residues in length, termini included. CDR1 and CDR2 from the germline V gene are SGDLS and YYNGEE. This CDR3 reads CASSVGGGTGIHF.

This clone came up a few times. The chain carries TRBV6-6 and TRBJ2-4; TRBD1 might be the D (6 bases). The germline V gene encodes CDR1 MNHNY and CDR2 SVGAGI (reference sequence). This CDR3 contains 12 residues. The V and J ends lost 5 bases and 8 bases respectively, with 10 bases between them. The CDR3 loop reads CASSIQGDIQYF. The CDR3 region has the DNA TGTGCCAGCAGTATACAGGGTGACATTCAGTACTTC.

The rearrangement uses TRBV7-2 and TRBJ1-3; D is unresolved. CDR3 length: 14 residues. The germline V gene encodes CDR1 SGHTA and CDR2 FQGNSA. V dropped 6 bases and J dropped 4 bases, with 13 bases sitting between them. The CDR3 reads CASSSSPPGNTIYF. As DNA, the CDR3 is TGTGCCAGCAGTTCGAGTCCGCCCGGAAACACCATATATTTT. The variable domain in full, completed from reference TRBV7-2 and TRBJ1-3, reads GAGVSQSPSNKVTEKGKDVELRCDPISGHTALYWYRQSLGQGLEFLIYFQGNSAPDKSGLPSDRFSAERTGGSVSTLTIQRTQQEDSAVYLCASSSSPPGNTIYFGEGSWLTVV.

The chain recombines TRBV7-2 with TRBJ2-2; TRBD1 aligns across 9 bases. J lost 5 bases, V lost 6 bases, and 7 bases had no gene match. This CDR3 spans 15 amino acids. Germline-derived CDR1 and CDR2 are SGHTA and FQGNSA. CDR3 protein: CASSFGTGRTGELFF. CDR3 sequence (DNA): TGTGCCAGCAGTTTCGGGACAGGGAGAACCGGGGAGCTGTTTTTT.

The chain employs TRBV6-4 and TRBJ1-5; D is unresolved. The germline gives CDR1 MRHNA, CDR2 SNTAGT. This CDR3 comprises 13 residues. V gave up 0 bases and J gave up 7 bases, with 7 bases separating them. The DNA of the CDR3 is TGTGCCAGCAGTGACTCGACGGGACAGCCCCAGCATTTT. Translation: CASSDSTGQPQHF.

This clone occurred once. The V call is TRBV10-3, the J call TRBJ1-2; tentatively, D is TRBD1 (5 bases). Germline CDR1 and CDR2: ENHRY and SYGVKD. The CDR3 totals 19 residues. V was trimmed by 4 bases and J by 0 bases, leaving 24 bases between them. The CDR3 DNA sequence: TGTGCCATCAGTGGGTCGAGTCAGGGAAGGGTGGATGCTAACTATGGCTACACCTTC. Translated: CAISGSSQGRVDANYGYTF.

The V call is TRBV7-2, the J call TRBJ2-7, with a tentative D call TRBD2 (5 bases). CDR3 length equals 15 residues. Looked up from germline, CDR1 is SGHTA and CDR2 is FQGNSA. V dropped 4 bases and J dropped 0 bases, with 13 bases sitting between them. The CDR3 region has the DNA TGTGCCAGCAGCTCGAGACCGGGGAGCTCCTACGAGCAGTACTTC. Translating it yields CASSSRPGSSYEQYF.